This T cell receptor (beta chain) was sequenced during a study of blood T cell repertoires in COVID-19. About the study: The study drew acute and convalescent COVID-19 samples from the United States, Italy and Spain.

The germline V gene has CDR1 SGHAT and CDR2 FQNNGV. V lost 8 bases and J 3 bases, leaving 23 bases between the germline ends. CDR3 size: 16 residues. Assay used: immunoSEQ multiplex PCR; TCRdb lists only in-frame clones, some missing. The profile covers under 200,000 clones, with more than 75% appearing a single time and 5.6% taken by the ten largest. This TCR was recovered from a middle-aged man with acute COVID-19. The sample taken for sequencing was PBMCs or T cells enriched from blood (not recorded which). The chain employs TRBV11-2 and TRBJ2-7; possible D gene TRBD2, 5 bases. CDR3 nucleotides: TGTGCCAGCCGGCTAGCAGACACATTAACGGGCTACGAGCAGTACTTC. Protein product: CASRLADTLTGYEQYF.